The following is a TCR beta chain sequence with its context. Primers: 60 Vbeta forward and 13 Jbeta reverse. Generated by immunoSEQ multiplex PCR, the TCRdb table keeps only in-frame clones and is missing some. The sample yields more than 65,000 clones, approximately 74% seen once. These data originate in a study of cytomegalovirus exposure and HLA in healthy donors. The germline gives CDR1 MDHEN, CDR2 SYDVKM. The CDR3 covers 13 residues. V dropped 5 bases and J dropped 3 bases, with 11 bases sitting between them. Source material: PBMCs. V is TRBV28 and J is TRBJ2-7; perhaps TRBD1 as D (5 bases). This clonotype was sampled from a woman aged 50 to 60 in good health and CMV-seropositive. The CDR3 loop is CASSLTTVYEQYF. The CDR3 coding sequence is TGTGCCAGCAGTCTGACGACAGTCTACGAGCAGTACTTC.